Each of the 27 T cell receptor gamma chains below was sequenced from the same sample in a study of Vδ1+ human thymocytes. The antigens for these receptors are not known. Study-wide points: In the thymus, TRG and TRD repertoires looked highly polyclonal with Gaussian CDR3 lengths.

The template was reverse-transcribed extracted RNA. Multiplex PCR used pooled V-gene forward primers and a constant-region reverse primer to amplify CDR3s. TCRdb called clones from the multiplex PCR reads again using CATT. Of approximately 7,000 gamma-chain clones detected, 40% to 50% appear once; the ten largest clones hold roughly 2.1%. The source material was Vdelta1+ gamma-delta thymocytes from the thymus. The subset denotes: FACS-sorted CD3+ TCRalphabeta- TCRVdelta1+ TCRVdelta2- thymocytes. These receptor sequences come from a boy in the first two years of life who had congenital heart surgery.

The genes are TRGV3 and TRGJ1 or TRGJ2. J lost 13 bases, V lost 3 bases, and 6 bases had no gene match. The CDR3 totals 10 residues. From germline, CDR1 is VTNTFY and CDR2 YDVSTARD (reference sequence). The CDR3 DNA sequence: TGTGCCACCTGGGACCGGGGAAAACTCTTT. Amino acid sequence: CATWDRGKLF.

In this sample, this clone turned up once. The rearrangement joins TRGV2 to TRGJ1 or TRGJ2. In the absence of a J gene in TCRdb, the DNA was matched to germline to assign it here. The junction had 11 bases not matched to a gene; V was cut back by 0 bases and J by 9 bases. CDR1 is EGSNGY and CDR2 is YDSYNSKV in the germline V gene. This CDR3 is 14 amino acids long. The CDR3 is CATWDGLPDPKKLF. In nucleotides, the CDR3 is TGTGCCACCTGGGACGGGCTCCCCGATCCTAAGAAACTCTTT.

This clone was picked up a small number of times. V is TRGV3 and J is TRGJ1 or TRGJ2. V was pared by 4 bases and J by 0 bases, with 6 bases of the junction left unmatched. The CDR3 sequence is 14 residues long. Germline V lookup: CDR1 VTNTFY, CDR2 YDVSTARD (reference sequence). CDR3 nucleotide sequence: TGTGCCACCTGGGAGCTGTCGAATTATTATAAGAAACTCTTT. Amino acids: CATWELSNYYKKLF.

V is TRGV4 and J is TRGJ1 or TRGJ2. TCRdb carries no J gene annotation; the J gene was assigned here by matching the DNA with germline. Germline V gene lookup returns CDR1 EGSTGY and CDR2 YDSYTSSV. There are 14 residues in the CDR3. J lost 0 bases, V lost 0 bases, and 2 bases had no gene match. The CDR3 spells CATWDGQNYYKKLF. For the CDR3, the DNA is TGTGCCACCTGGGATGGGCAGAATTATTATAAGAAACTCTTT.

The chain has TRGV5 and TRGJP2. This CDR3 has 15 residues. The V and J ends lost 0 bases and 8 bases, in that order; junction bases with no gene match: 9. Germline V gene sequence: CDR1 VINAFY, CDR2 YDVSNSKD. CDR3 bases: TGTGCCACCTGGGACAGGCCAGGAAGGGATTGGATCAAGACGTTT. Amino acids: CATWDRPGRDWIKTF.

The chain is built from TRGV5 and TRGJ1 or TRGJ2. The J gene, missing from TCRdb, was assigned here through DNA to germline matching. Germline CDR1 and CDR2: VINAFY and YDVSNSKD. V gave up 0 bases and J gave up 5 bases; unmatched junction bases: 7. This CDR3 comprises 14 residues. The CDR3 region is CATWDRPRHYKKLF. CDR3 nucleotides: TGTGCCACCTGGGACAGGCCCCGACATTATAAGAAACTCTTT.

The gene calls are TRGV5 and TRGJP2. No J gene is reported in TCRdb; it was inferred here by comparing the DNA with germline. Unmatched junction bases numbered 6, after V lost 0 bases and J lost 2 bases. CDR1 and CDR2 from the germline V gene are VINAFY and YDVSNSKD. The length of the CDR3 is 16 residues. The CDR3 spells CATWDRRGSSDWIKTF. The CDR3 DNA sequence: TGTGCCACCTGGGACAGGCGAGGAAGTAGTGATTGGATCAAGACGTTT.

This clone has more than one count but fewer than ten. A much larger clone lies a single base off, so this may be a read error. The identical CDR3 is also encoded by other nucleotide sequences in the sample. The chain links TRGV9 to TRGJ1 or TRGJ2. The CDR3 extends over 12 amino acids. Germline CDR1 GITISATS, CDR2 ISYDGTV (reference sequence). The CDR3 coding sequence is TGTGCCTTGTGGGAGGCTTATTATAAGAAGCTCTTT. It specifies CALWEAYYKKLF.

No V gene call is available, although the J gene is TRGJ1 or TRGJ2. The CDR3 contains 12 residues. In nucleotides, the CDR3 is TGTGCCTTGCGGGAGGTGCTGTATAAGAAACTCTTT. It specifies CALREVLYKKLF.

This clone came up once. No call was made for the V gene; the J gene is TRGJ1 or TRGJ2. This CDR3 is 14 amino acids long. In DNA form, the CDR3 reads TGTGCCACCTGGGTCCTAATCTTTTATTATAAGAAACTCTTT. Translating it yields CATWVLIFYYKKLF.

The chain carries TRGV5 and TRGJ1 or TRGJ2. In the absence of a J gene in TCRdb, the DNA was matched to germline to assign it here. Per germline, CDR1 VINAFY and CDR2 YDVSNSKD. The V segment lost 2 bases and the J segment 4 bases; nucleotides outside the gene matches: 5. The CDR3 contains 13 residues. The CDR3 region has the DNA TGTGCCACCTGGGACAAGACGTATTATAAGAAACTCTTT. Encoded protein: CATWDKTYYKKLF.

For this clone: This sample includes further DNA sequences coding for the same CDR3. The V call is TRGV4, the J call TRGJ1 or TRGJ2. TCRdb supplies no J gene; here it was assigned by aligning the nucleotide sequence to germline. Germline assignment: CDR1 EGSTGY and CDR2 YDSYTSSV. The length of the CDR3 is 12 residues. After removal of 4 bases from V and 3 bases from J, the junction contained 3 bases not matched to a gene. The CDR3 protein is CATWDVYYKKLF. The CDR3 coding sequence is TGTGCCACCTGGGACGTTTATTATAAGAAACTCTTT.

The chain links TRGV9 to TRGJP2. V shed 0 bases and J 3 bases; nucleotides not matched to a gene: 25. This CDR3 has 22 amino acids. In germline, CDR1 is GITISATS, CDR2 ISYDGTV (reference sequence). This CDR3 reads CALWEVRVIYDPGFGSDWIKTF. The CDR3, as DNA: TGTGCCTTGTGGGAGGTGCGAGTAATATACGACCCTGGGTTTGGTAGTGATTGGATCAAGACGTTT.

This clone was picked up a small number of times. The J gene is TRGJ1 or TRGJ2, the V gene TRGV4. TCRdb does not report a J gene; here it was assigned by matching the DNA to germline references. This CDR3 is built from 11 residues. Germline V gives CDR1 EGSTGY, CDR2 YDSYTSSV. Losses at the gene ends were 5 bases for V and 4 bases for J; bases not matched to a gene: 2. CDR3 loop: CATWGYYKKLF. The CDR3 region has the DNA TGTGCCACCTGGGGGTATTATAAGAAACTCTTT.

This clone has just a few counts. The gene calls are TRGV4 and TRGJ1 or TRGJ2. TCRdb is silent on the J gene; assignment here came from matching the DNA to germline. The CDR3 sequence is 14 residues long. V was pared by 1 base and J by 7 bases, with 10 bases of the junction left unmatched. Germline lookup yields CDR1 EGSTGY and CDR2 YDSYTSSV. CDR3 protein: CATWDGSLGYKKLF. In nucleotides, the CDR3 is TGTGCCACCTGGGATGGATCCTTAGGGTATAAGAAACTCTTT.

A remark on this clone: The germline gene is not matched at one end of the junction; a read error may be the cause. The chain links TRGV3 to TRGJ1 or TRGJ2. The J gene, missing from TCRdb, was assigned here through DNA to germline matching. There are 17 residues in the CDR3. From germline, CDR1 is VTNTFY and CDR2 YDVSTARD (reference sequence). The chain's CDR3 is CATWDRLEFLNYDKKLF. The CDR3, as DNA: TGTGCCACCTGGGACAGGCTCGAATTTTTGAATTATGATAAGAAACTCTTT.

In its sample, this clone was seen a few times. The V and J genes are TRGV2 and TRGJ1 or TRGJ2. CDR3 length: 13 residues. CDR1 and CDR2 (germline): EGSNGY, YDSYNSKV. Germline trimming cut 1 base from V and 1 base from J; bases unmatched to any gene: 1. The CDR3 loop is CATWDGNYYKKLF. The CDR3 coding sequence is TGTGCCACCTGGGACGGAAATTATTATAAGAAACTCTTT.

The gene calls are TRGV4 and TRGJP1. The J gene, absent from TCRdb, was called here by matching the DNA to germline. V trimming: 0 bases; J trimming: 0 bases; junction bases outside the gene matches: 10. Germline V gene lookup returns CDR1 EGSTGY and CDR2 YDSYTSSV. The CDR3 spans 18 residues. The CDR3 loop reads CATWDGPSWNTTGWFKIF. CDR3 DNA: TGTGCCACCTGGGATGGGCCTTCTTGGAATACCACTGGTTGGTTCAAGATATTT.

Notes on this clone: This may be a read error: a much more frequent sequence differs by one nucleotide. The J gene was reported as TRGJ1 or TRGJ2; the V gene went uncalled. The CDR3 contains 14 residues. The CDR3: CATWDRLDYYKKLF. CDR3 in DNA: TGTGCCACCTGGGACAGGCTGGATTATTATAAGAAACTCTTT.

The table lists this clone with a few counts. The V and J genes are TRGV9 and TRGJ1 or TRGJ2. Germline lookup yields CDR1 GITISATS and CDR2 ISYDGTV (reference sequence). J gave up 6 bases and V 1 base, and 6 bases lay outside the gene matches. The CDR3 consists of 13 residues. CDR3 sequence: CALWEVPGYKKLF. The CDR3 bases are TGTGCCTTGTGGGAGGTCCCGGGTTATAAGAAACTCTTT.

No J gene was called, and the V gene is TRGV9. CDR3 length equals 15 residues. Germline lookup yields CDR1 GITISATS and CDR2 ISYDGTV (reference sequence). Here the CDR3 DNA reads TGTGCCTTGTGGGAGGGGGGTCGGGATTATTATAGGAAAATATTT. Translating gives CALWEGGRDYYRKIF.

V gene TRGV2 combines with J gene TRGJ1 or TRGJ2. The J gene was not available in TCRdb and was assigned here by matching the DNA to germline segments. With 3 bases clipped from V and 3 bases from J, the junction kept 14 bases outside the gene matches. This CDR3 has 16 residues. Germline CDR1 and CDR2: EGSNGY and YDSYNSKV. CDR3 coding DNA: TGTGCCACCTGGGACACCGAAGGGACAGCTTATTATAAGAAACTCTTT. As protein: CATWDTEGTAYYKKLF.

This clone was seen only a few times. The chain joins TRGV4 to TRGJ1 or TRGJ2. The J segment lost 10 bases and the V segment lost 2 bases, leaving 5 bases of the junction unmatched. CDR3 length: 11 residues. Germline V CDR1 and CDR2: EGSTGY, YDSYTSSV. The CDR3 region is CATWDARKKLF. The DNA for the CDR3 is TGTGCCACCTGGGATGCCCGAAAGAAACTCTTT.

This clone was counted a single time. This sequence joins TRGV9 and TRGJ1 or TRGJ2. Assignment of the J gene here rests on matching the DNA to germline, because TCRdb gives none. This CDR3 spans 12 amino acids. CDR1 GITISATS and CDR2 ISYDGTV come from the germline V gene (reference sequence). V lost 0 bases to trimming and J lost 12 bases; unmatched junction nucleotides: 8. The CDR3 DNA reads TGTGCCTTGTGGGAGGTGCAGGGTGGGAAACTCTTT. This sequence encodes CALWEVQGGKLF.

This clone was detected only a few times. This rearrangement joins TRGV5 to TRGJ1 or TRGJ2. Germline matching of the DNA provided the J gene here, since TCRdb leaves it blank. J lost 4 bases, V lost 6 bases, and 9 bases had no gene match. The CDR3 has 13 residues. Germline V gene lookup returns CDR1 VINAFY and CDR2 YDVSNSKD. The CDR3 bases are TGTGCCACCTGGTTCCGGGTATATTATAAGAAACTCTTT. Its protein is CATWFRVYYKKLF.

This clone showed up just a few times. The rearrangement links TRGV4 to TRGJ1 or TRGJ2. TCRdb offers no J gene call, so here the DNA was matched to germline to obtain one. Germline CDR1 and CDR2: EGSTGY and YDSYTSSV. Trimming took 0 bases from V and 3 from J; bases not matched to a gene: 2. CDR3 size: 13 residues. In nucleotides, the CDR3 is TGTGCCACCTGGGATGGGGTTTATTATAAGAAACTCTTT. This gives the protein CATWDGVYYKKLF.

This clone appeared a few times. One end of the junction varies from germline; a read error may be responsible. This CDR3 is also generated by other DNA sequences in the sample. The gene calls are TRGV9 and TRGJP. Germline CDR1 reads GITISATS; CDR2 reads ISYDGTV (reference sequence). This CDR3 spans 17 amino acids. The CDR3 protein is CALWGMLGELGKKIKVF. In DNA form, the CDR3 reads TGTGCCTTGTGGGGGATGCTGGGAGAGTTAGGCAAAAAAATCAAGGTATTT.